The rows below give T cell receptor beta chains drawn from one sample of a study of blood T cell repertoires in COVID-19. TCRdb keeps only in-frame clones here, not all; method: immunoSEQ multiplex PCR. This sample carries about 110,000 clones, roughly 76% of them seen once, and the ten largest clones take around 10%. Material for sequencing was peripheral blood. Receptors originate from a woman in her sixties or seventies with acute or convalescent COVID-19. The CDR3 runs from the conserved cysteine through the conserved F or W.

length,V,J,CDR3
15,TRBV7-2,TRBJ1-4,CASSLERGPGEKLFF
17,TRBV4-1,TRBJ2-5,CASSRGTGGAGPETQYF
12,TRBV2,TRBJ2-7,CASSERGGTGLF
15,TRBV4-1,TRBJ1-5,CASSQVEGGDQPQHF
17,TRBV9,TRBJ2-2,CASSPSTGGVGTGELFF
19,TRBV5-4,TRBJ2-2,CASSPFQGALPLNTGELFF
17,TRBV7-9,TRBJ1-5,CASSLGQGDTRNQPQHF
17,TRBV7-6,TRBJ2-2,CASSLRRDNRGTGELFF
16,TRBV9,TRBJ2-1,CASSVDGGSSYNEQFF
19,TRBV28,TRBJ1-2,CASNYGTAKYTRSNYGYTF
16,TRBV10-3,TRBJ1-2,CAISESKGAQGYGYTF
14,TRBV27,TRBJ1-1,CASSLHLGNTEAFF
12,TRBV19,TRBJ2-5,CASSSSTGTQYF
16,TRBV5-1,TRBJ1-2,CASSVTTGVAAYGYTF
14,TRBV2,TRBJ1-1,CASRMTAMNTEAFF
14,TRBV27,TRBJ2-7,CASSFRQGSYEQYF
11,TRBV29-1,TRBJ1-1,CSATLATEAFF
13,TRBV9,TRBJ1-2,CASSGGLAYGYTF
15,TRBV28,TRBJ2-3,CASSSTGDLADTQYF
16,TRBV6-2/TRBV6-3,TRBJ1-5,CASSYNRGSSNQPQHF
17,TRBV9,TRBJ2-2,CASSAGLAGAEAGELFF
18,TRBV19,TRBJ2-3,CASSMKSGGASSTDTQYF
15,TRBV6-5,TRBJ2-1,CASRAAGEGRNEQFF
14,TRBV10-3,TRBJ1-1,CAIREQGGSTEAFF
16,TRBV2,TRBJ2-2,CASTPRTSGYTGELFF
11,TRBV18,TRBJ1-1,CASSPRQQAFF
14,TRBV2,TRBJ1-5,CASRDDRGNQPQHF
13,TRBV5-8,TRBJ1-1,CASSIGVDTEAFF
13,TRBV6-5,TRBJ2-7,CASSSSVPYEQYF
13,TRBV19,TRBJ1-2,CASSNTGSHGYTF
14,TRBV30,TRBJ1-2,CAWTQGGTAHGYTF
17,TRBV27,TRBJ1-1,CASSLSSGQGPQAGAFF
15,TRBV7-2,TRBJ1-1,CASSYPGGMNTEAFF
15,TRBV4-2,TRBJ1-2,CASSQDAGANYGYTF
13,TRBV5-5,TRBJ1-1,CASRGQMNTEAFF
14,TRBV19,TRBJ1-1,CASSLPRGNTEAFF
17,TRBV3-1/TRBV3-2,TRBJ2-5,CASSQDVASGGEETQYF